Below are 27 T cell receptor beta chains sequenced from a single sample in a study of identical twins. One entry per CDR3 protein, called by TCRdb with MiXCR from the 5' RACE reads. This sample has around 1.7 million distinct CDR3 sequences, with around a third found just once. Material for sequencing was cord blood. These receptors were taken from a newborn girl in good health.

The chain has TRBV10-3 and TRBJ2-3; 10 bases line up with TRBD2. CDR1 and CDR2 from the germline V gene are ENHRY and SYGVKD. CDR3 size: 13 residues. V shed 10 bases, J shed 7 bases, and the junction held 8 bases outside the gene matches. CDR3 residues: CATRTSGRHTQYF. In nucleotides, the CDR3 is TGTGCCACTAGGACTAGCGGCAGACATACGCAGTATTTT.

The chain is built from TRBV6-2 or TRBV6-3 and TRBJ2-1; 11 bases line up with TRBD2. Germline V gene data show CDR1 as MNHEY and CDR2 as SVGEGT. The CDR3 is 18 amino acids. Losses at the gene ends were 2 bases for V and 3 bases for J; bases not matched to a gene: 9. The DNA for the CDR3 is TGTGCCAGCAGTTACCCCTTTTCCGGGACTAGCGGCTACAATGAGCAGTTCTTC. Translating gives CASSYPFSGTSGYNEQFF.

A word on this clonotype: As the CDR3 is not closed by the conserved phenylalanine or tryptophan, this likely results from a read error. The chain joins TRBV5-5 to TRBJ1-2; 8 bases line up with TRBD1. This CDR3 is built from 14 residues. Germline V lookup: CDR1 SGHKS, CDR2 YYEKEE (reference sequence). V was clipped by 0 bases and J by 5 bases; unmatched bases: 3. The CDR3 loop reads CASSLARQGYGYTL. The CDR3 nucleotides are TGTGCCAGCAGCTTGGCCCGACAGGGGTATGGCTACACCCTC.

The CDR3 is CASSTTGAEAFF. CDR3 coding DNA: TGTGCCAGCAGTACCACAGGGGCTGAAGCTTTCTTT. The genes are TRBV28 and TRBJ1-1, with TRBD1 matching over 7 bases. Germline assignment: CDR1 MDHEN and CDR2 SYDVKM. The CDR3 has 12 residues. J lost 6 bases, V lost 5 bases, and 3 bases had no gene match. Full variable domain (remainder filled in from reference TRBV28 and TRBJ1-1): DVKVTQSSRYLVKRTGEKVFLECVQDMDHENMFWYRQDPGLGLRLIYFSYDVKMKEKGDIPEGYSVSREKKERFSLILESASTNQTSMYLCASSTTGAEAFFGQGTRLTVV.

This clonotype has only a few counts. V usage is TRBV7-9 and J usage is TRBJ2-7; D possibly corresponds to TRBD2 (6 bases). The CDR3 covers 14 residues. Looked up from germline, CDR1 is SEHNR and CDR2 is FQNEAQ (reference sequence). The V end lost 2 bases, the J end lost 3 bases, and 11 bases lay between the germline ends. CDR3 loop: CASSLRDWDYEQYF. The CDR3 DNA reads TGTGCCAGCAGCTTAAGGGACTGGGACTACGAGCAGTACTTC.

CDR3 nucleotide sequence: TGCAGCCACGCAGGGAGCACCGGGGAGCTGTTTTTT. It specifies CSHAGSTGELFF. The chain couples TRBV29-1 to TRBJ2-2; D is tentatively TRBD1 or TRBD2 (5 bases each). Germline values: CDR1 SQVTM, CDR2 ANQGSEA. CDR3 length: 12 residues. The V gene lost 8 bases and the J gene lost 4 bases, with 11 bases spanning the gap.

This clonotype was seen repeatedly, ten times or more. The gene calls are TRBV24-1 and TRBJ2-3; perhaps TRBD2 as D (6 bases). V lost 3 bases to trimming and J lost 0 bases, with 6 bases between them. From germline, CDR1 is KGHDR and CDR2 SFDVKD. This CDR3 has 14 amino acids. The CDR3 DNA reads as TGTGCCACCAGTGATAGCGGGAGCACAGATACGCAGTATTTT. Translated, it gives CATSDSGSTDTQYF.

The chain has TRBV7-9 and TRBJ2-5; 8 bases fit TRBD1. V shed 2 bases and J 1 base; nucleotides not matched to a gene: 18. The CDR3 is 20 residues long. Germline CDR1 and CDR2: SEHNR and FQNEAQ (reference sequence). The CDR3 spells CASSLSRTTWGTGFQETQYF. CDR3 nucleotides: TGTGCCAGCAGCTTATCCCGGACTACCTGGGGGACAGGCTTCCAAGAGACCCAGTACTTC.

The chain employs TRBV12-3 or TRBV12-4 and TRBJ1-1; a possible D gene is TRBD1 (6 bases). The CDR3 loop spans 14 amino acids. Trimming removed 7 bases from V and 3 bases from J, with 15 bases in between. The CDR3 region is CASTSTGSYTEAFF. The CDR3 region has the DNA TGTGCCAGCACCTCTACAGGGTCGTACACTGAAGCTTTCTTT.

V gene TRBV20-1 combines with J gene TRBJ1-1, with unresolved D. The CDR3 sequence is 12 residues long. V lost 7 bases to trimming and J lost 4 bases, with 13 bases between them. CDR1 DFQATT and CDR2 SNEGSKA come from the germline V gene (reference sequence). CDR3 loop: CSVRASGTEAFF. In nucleotides, the CDR3 is TGCAGTGTCCGGGCGTCGGGCACTGAAGCTTTCTTT.

The chain links TRBV7-9 to TRBJ1-1, with TRBD1 matching 10 bases. The J segment lost 5 bases and the V segment lost 6 bases, leaving 6 bases of the junction unmatched. CDR1 SEHNR and CDR2 FQNEAQ come from the germline V gene (reference sequence). This CDR3 comprises 14 residues. CDR3: CASRRTGGGTEAFF. The CDR3 DNA reads as TGTGCCAGCAGGAGGACAGGGGGGGGGACTGAAGCTTTCTTT.

V usage is TRBV12-3 or TRBV12-4 and J usage is TRBJ1-1, with 7 bases aligning to TRBD1. This CDR3 has 16 residues. Losses at the gene ends were 6 bases for V and 2 bases for J; bases not matched to a gene: 12. The CDR3 here is CASSPGDRVRNTEAFF. CDR3 nucleotide sequence: TGTGCCAGCAGCCCGGGCGACAGGGTAAGAAACACTGAAGCTTTCTTT.

Comments on this clonotype: Given a much more abundant clone one base away, this may be a read error. V gene TRBV28 combines with J gene TRBJ2-1; tentative D call: TRBD2 (5 bases). Germline CDR1 reads MDHEN; CDR2 reads SYDVKM. CDR3 length: 15 amino acids. Trimming stripped 3 bases from V and 4 bases from J, with 13 bases between. CDR3 DNA: TGTGCCAGCAGTTTGATCGACGGGATATACAATGAGCAGTTCTTC. The encoded protein is CASSLIDGIYNEQFF.

This clonotype was recorded at least ten times. The chain recombines TRBV13 with TRBJ2-1; TRBD2 matches at 8 bases. Germline V gene sequence: CDR1 PRHDT, CDR2 FYEKMQ (reference sequence). CDR3 length: 15 amino acids. J was trimmed by 5 bases and V by 1 base; bases with no gene match: 4. CDR3: CASSLAAGGDNEQFF. As DNA, the CDR3 is TGTGCCAGCAGCTTAGCGGCGGGGGGAGACAATGAGCAGTTCTTC.

Here the CDR3 DNA reads TGCAGCGTTGAAGGTTACGGGTCAGGGAACCGCCACGAGCAGTACTTC. Its translation is CSVEGYGSGNRHEQYF. The chain recombines TRBV29-1 with TRBJ2-7, with D maybe TRBD1 (5 bases). V lost 1 base and J lost 5, with 21 bases in between. The CDR3 length is 16 residues. Germline lookup yields CDR1 SQVTM and CDR2 ANQGSEA.

Of note for this clonotype: Compared with germline, one end of the junction differs, possibly owing to a read error. This chain uses TRBV12-3 or TRBV12-4 with TRBJ2-1, with 10 bases that match TRBD2. The CDR3 loop spans 16 amino acids. The CDR3, as DNA: TGTGCCAGCAGTCCCCCGGGACTAGCGACCTACAGTGAGCAGTTCTTC. It is translated as CASSPPGLATYSEQFF.

The chain employs TRBV28 and TRBJ2-7; no clear D gene. V was clipped by 2 bases and J by 0 bases, with 17 bases between them. Germline V lookup: CDR1 MDHEN, CDR2 SYDVKM. The CDR3 runs to 17 residues. In DNA form, the CDR3 reads TGTGCCAGCAGTTTAAAATCGATGCTCCTGAGCTCCTACGAGCAGTACTTC. This translates into CASSLKSMLLSSYEQYF.

The chain employs TRBV27 and TRBJ1-6; D perhaps matches TRBD1 (6 bases). The CDR3 covers 15 residues. V gave up 4 bases and J gave up 2 bases, with 9 bases separating them. Per the germline V gene, CDR1 is MNHEY and CDR2 is SMNVEV (reference sequence). The chain's CDR3 is CASSSRDTYNSPLHF. The DNA for the CDR3 is TGTGCCAGCAGTTCCCGGGACACCTATAATTCACCCCTCCACTTT.

This clonotype was picked up a small number of times. This chain uses TRBV14 with TRBJ2-1, with D possibly being TRBD1 (6 bases). Germline V gives CDR1 SGHDN, CDR2 FVKESK. The CDR3 sequence is 13 residues long. Deletions cut 4 bases from V and 14 bases from J, with 18 bases between. The CDR3 spells CASSRHGTPEKFF. The DNA of the CDR3 is TGTGCCAGCAGCCGCCACGGGACACCCGAGAAGTTCTTC.

A few counts support this clonotype. The genes are TRBV27 and TRBJ1-1, with D tentatively TRBD1 (5 bases). V was clipped by 8 bases and J by 3 bases, with 25 bases between them. The CDR3 totals 17 residues. Germline V gives CDR1 MNHEY, CDR2 SMNVEV (reference sequence). The CDR3 region has the DNA TGTGCCAGCCCCTCTCCCATACCGGGGCAGTACCACACTGAAGCTTTCTTT. It specifies CASPSPIPGQYHTEAFF.

V usage is TRBV7-2 and J usage is TRBJ2-1, with D perhaps matching TRBD1 or TRBD2 (5 bases each). The germline gives CDR1 SGHTA, CDR2 FQGNSA. The V end was cut by 8 bases, the J end by 3 bases, with 17 bases between. This CDR3 is built from 15 residues. For the CDR3, the DNA is TGTGCCAGCGGTCTCTCGGGACGCCGCTACAATGAGCAGTTCTTC. Amino acids: CASGLSGRRYNEQFF.

The chain recombines TRBV5-6 with TRBJ2-7; 11 nucleotides agree with TRBD2. The CDR3 loop spans 16 amino acids. V was pared by 2 bases and J by 3 bases, with 7 bases of the junction left unmatched. Germline assignment: CDR1 SGHDT and CDR2 YYEEEE. CDR3 loop: CASSFGASGRNYEQYF. CDR3 nucleotide sequence: TGTGCCAGCAGCTTCGGGGCTAGCGGGAGGAACTACGAGCAGTACTTC.

The V gene is TRBV4-2, the J gene TRBJ2-3; 10 bases align to TRBD2. Germline V lookup: CDR1 LGHNA, CDR2 YNFKEQ. The trim removed 5 bases at V and 1 base at J, leaving 6 bases unmatched. The CDR3 is 16 residues long. CDR3 nucleotides: TGTGCCAGCAGCTCAGATAGCGGGGGGCGCACAGATACGCAGTATTTT. Its translation: CASSSDSGGRTDTQYF.

The chain has TRBV7-2 and TRBJ2-2; 9 positions match TRBD2. This CDR3 is built from 17 residues. The ends lost 6 bases at V and 5 bases at J; junction bases unmatched: 13. Looked up from germline, CDR1 is SGHTA and CDR2 is FQGNSA. The CDR3 sequence: CASRKYNSGRLTGELFF. The CDR3 DNA reads TGTGCCAGCAGGAAATATAACAGCGGGAGGCTAACCGGGGAGCTGTTTTTT.

This clonotype has more than one count but fewer than ten. This chain connects TRBV6-5 to TRBJ1-1, with D possibly being TRBD1 (6 bases). V lost 5 bases and J 5 bases, leaving 18 bases between the germline ends. Germline CDR1 reads MNHEY; CDR2 reads SVGAGI. The CDR3 sequence is 15 residues long. This CDR3 reads CASSARTGGRTEAFF. The DNA for the CDR3 is TGTGCCAGCAGTGCCCGGACCGGGGGGCGAACTGAAGCTTTCTTT.

V gene TRBV4-2 combines with J gene TRBJ2-7; D is ambiguous. The J call is uncertain, as TRBJ2-5 better fits the DNA end. This CDR3 comprises 13 residues. Germline lookup yields CDR1 LGHNA and CDR2 YNFKEQ. The chain's CDR3 is CASSQRKFGTQYF. CDR3 nucleotides: TGTGCCAGCAGCCAAAGGAAATTTGGGACCCAGTACTTC.

This clonotype was seen a few times. The rearrangement uses TRBV4-2 and TRBJ2-7; D may be TRBD2 (5 bases). This CDR3 comprises 15 residues. Trimming took 4 bases from V and 7 from J, leaving 20 bases between them. CDR1 LGHNA and CDR2 YNFKEQ come from the germline V gene. This chain's CDR3 is CASSPPGVGYNEQYF. The CDR3 DNA is TGTGCCAGCAGCCCTCCCGGGGTGGGTTACAATGAGCAGTACTTC.